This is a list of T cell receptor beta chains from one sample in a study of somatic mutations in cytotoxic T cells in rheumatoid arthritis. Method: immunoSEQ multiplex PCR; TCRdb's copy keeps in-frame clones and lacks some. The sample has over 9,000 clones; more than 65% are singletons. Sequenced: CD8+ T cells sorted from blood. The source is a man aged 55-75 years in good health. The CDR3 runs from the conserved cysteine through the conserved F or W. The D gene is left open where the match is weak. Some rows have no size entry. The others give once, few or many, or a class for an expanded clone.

DNA: TGTGCCAGCAGCCCCGGGACAGGGGGCCAGCCCCAGCATTTT; CDR3: CASSPGTGGQPQHF; size: NA; length: 14; D: TRBD1; V: TRBV9; J: TRBJ1-5
DNA: TGTGCCACCTCGGCAGGGATTTACGAGCAGTACTTC; CDR3: CATSAGIYEQYF; size: NA; length: 12; D: NA; V: TRBV28; J: TRBJ2-7
DNA: TGCGCCAGCAGCTCCAATGAAGGGACAGGGGGCGGGTATGGCTACACCTTC; CDR3: CASSSNEGTGGGYGYTF; size: NA; length: 17; D: TRBD1; V: TRBV4-3; J: TRBJ1-2
DNA: TGCGCCAGCAGCCAAGTCCAAGGGTACAATGAGCAGTTCTTC; CDR3: CASSQVQGYNEQFF; size: NA; length: 14; D: NA; V: TRBV4-3; J: TRBJ2-1
DNA: TGTGCCAGTAGTATAGGAAGGGGGCGGGATCAGCCCCAGCATTTT; CDR3: CASSIGRGRDQPQHF; size: NA; length: 15; D: TRBD1; V: TRBV19; J: TRBJ1-5
DNA: TGTGCCAGCAGCTCTACTGGGGCCAACGTCCTGACTTTC; CDR3: CASSSTGANVLTF; size: few; length: 13; D: NA; V: TRBV7-9; J: TRBJ2-6
DNA: TGTGCCAGCAGTTTGGGACAGGGATGGGAGCAGTACTTC; CDR3: CASSLGQGWEQYF; size: NA; length: 13; D: TRBD1; V: TRBV27; J: TRBJ2-7
DNA: TGTGCCAACAGGATACTTACGGGAGTGAACACTGAAGCTTTCTTT; CDR3: CANRILTGVNTEAFF; size: NA; length: 15; D: NA; V: TRBV28; J: TRBJ1-1
DNA: TGTGCCAGCAGCTCTACCGGGACAGGGGCTTCTAATGAAAAACTGTTTTTT; CDR3: CASSSTGTGASNEKLFF; size: NA; length: 17; D: TRBD1; V: TRBV7-9; J: TRBJ1-4
DNA: TGTGCCAGTCTTTCCGGGGGTAGCTACACCTTC; CDR3: CASLSGGSYTF; size: NA; length: 11; D: NA; V: TRBV19; J: TRBJ1-2
DNA: TGTGCCAGCAGCCTGGGAACAGGAGCCGTTAATTCACCCCTCCACTTT; CDR3: CASSLGTGAVNSPLHF; size: NA; length: 16; D: NA; V: TRBV7-9; J: TRBJ1-6
DNA: TGTGCCACTAAACAGGACTATAGCAATCAGCCCCAGCATTTT; CDR3: CATKQDYSNQPQHF; size: NA; length: 14; D: NA; V: TRBV15; J: TRBJ1-5
DNA: TGCGCCAGCAGCTATACACAAGGGGTCGCGAACACCGGGGAGCTGTTTTTT; CDR3: CASSYTQGVANTGELFF; size: NA; length: 17; D: NA; V: TRBV5-1; J: TRBJ2-2
DNA: TGTGCCAGCAGCTTAGACGTTCAGGGGAGATTTGAAGCTTTCTTT; CDR3: CASSLDVQGRFEAFF; size: NA; length: 15; D: NA; V: TRBV11-2; J: TRBJ1-1
DNA: TGTGCCAGCAGCCAAAATACAGGGGCGGGCACTGAAGCTTTCTTT; CDR3: CASSQNTGAGTEAFF; size: NA; length: 15; D: TRBD1; V: TRBV4-2; J: TRBJ1-1
DNA: TGTGCCAGCAGCGTGGAGTACACTGAAGCTTTCTTT; CDR3: CASSVEYTEAFF; size: NA; length: 12; D: NA; V: TRBV5-4; J: TRBJ1-1
DNA: TGTGCCAGCAGTTCGGACCGTTCGGGCTACGAGCAGTACTTC; CDR3: CASSSDRSGYEQYF; size: NA; length: 14; D: NA; V: TRBV6-5; J: TRBJ2-7
DNA: TGCGCCAGCAGTGACTTGGGCCCGCGGGAGACCCAGTACTTC; CDR3: CASSDLGPRETQYF; size: NA; length: 14; D: NA; V: TRBV10-2; J: TRBJ2-5
DNA: TGTGCCAGCAGCGCCAGGGGTAGCAATCAGCCCCAGCATTTT; CDR3: CASSARGSNQPQHF; size: NA; length: 14; D: NA; V: TRBV7-6; J: TRBJ1-5
DNA: TGCGCCAGCAGCCAAGAACGCTTCCTAGCCAATGAGCAGTTCTTC; CDR3: CASSQERFLANEQFF; size: NA; length: 15; D: NA; V: TRBV4-3; J: TRBJ2-1
DNA: TGTGCCAGCAGCCTAGCGGGTGAGCAGTTCTTC; CDR3: CASSLAGEQFF; size: NA; length: 11; D: TRBD2; V: TRBV5-6; J: TRBJ2-1
DNA: TGTGCCAGTAGCCAAGGGCCATCTGACACCGGGGAGCTGTTTTTT; CDR3: CASSQGPSDTGELFF; size: NA; length: 15; D: NA; V: TRBV19; J: TRBJ2-2
DNA: TGTGCCAGCAGCAGCACCTACGAGCAGTACTTC; CDR3: CASSSTYEQYF; size: few; length: 11; D: NA; V: TRBV7-2; J: TRBJ2-7
DNA: TGTGCCAGCAGTTTATGGACTAGCGGGGGGGCTGGCGAGCAGTACTTC; CDR3: CASSLWTSGGAGEQYF; size: NA; length: 16; D: TRBD2; V: TRBV28; J: TRBJ2-7
DNA: TGCGCCAGCAGCTTCGGGACAGGCTACGAGCAGTACTTC; CDR3: CASSFGTGYEQYF; size: NA; length: 13; D: TRBD1; V: TRBV5-1; J: TRBJ2-7
DNA: TGCGCCAGCAGCCAAGAAATTAGCGGGGGGACCTCCAGGTATACGCAGTATTTT; CDR3: CASSQEISGGTSRYTQYF; size: once; length: 18; D: TRBD2; V: TRBV4-3; J: TRBJ2-3
DNA: TGTGCCAGCAGCCCAGAGGAGGACAGGGCAAACACCGGGGAGCTGTTTTTT; CDR3: CASSPEEDRANTGELFF; size: NA; length: 17; D: TRBD1; V: TRBV11-2; J: TRBJ2-2
DNA: TGTGCCAGTCGGTCCTCGTGGGGAGAGCAGTACTTC; CDR3: CASRSSWGEQYF; size: few; length: 12; D: NA; V: TRBV19; J: TRBJ2-7
DNA: TGTGCCAGCAGCTTCAGCGCCGGGACAGGGGGCGGAAACACTGAAGCTTTCTTT; CDR3: CASSFSAGTGGGNTEAFF; size: NA; length: 18; D: TRBD1; V: TRBV13; J: TRBJ1-1
DNA: TGTGCCAGCAGCTTGATGGGACAGGGGGCTGAAGCTTTCTTT; CDR3: CASSLMGQGAEAFF; size: few; length: 14; D: TRBD1; V: TRBV7-9; J: TRBJ1-1
DNA: TGTGCCACCAGCAGAGATTTTACCCGGACAGATACGCAGTATTTT; CDR3: CATSRDFTRTDTQYF; size: NA; length: 15; D: NA; V: TRBV15; J: TRBJ2-3
DNA: TGTGCCAGCGGATTGATGGGCTATGAGCAGTTCTTC; CDR3: CASGLMGYEQFF; size: NA; length: 12; D: NA; V: TRBV15; J: TRBJ2-1
DNA: TGTGCCAGCTCACTTAGCGGGAGCGGGGACGAGCAGTACTTC; CDR3: CASSLSGSGDEQYF; size: NA; length: 14; D: TRBD2; V: TRBV18; J: TRBJ2-7
DNA: TGTGCCAGCAGCTTCGTCGACAGGGCCCACGAGCAGTACTTC; CDR3: CASSFVDRAHEQYF; size: NA; length: 14; D: TRBD1; V: TRBV7-2; J: TRBJ2-7
DNA: TGTGCCAGTAGTATAACTAGCGGGAGTGATACGCAGTATTTT; CDR3: CASSITSGSDTQYF; size: NA; length: 14; D: TRBD2; V: TRBV19; J: TRBJ2-3
DNA: TGTGCCATCAGTGCTGGGCAGGGAACAGGCACCGGGGAGCTGTTTTTT; CDR3: CAISAGQGTGTGELFF; size: NA; length: 16; D: NA; V: TRBV10-3; J: TRBJ2-2
DNA: TGTGCCAGCAGCGTTGGGGGTAACTCTGGAAACACCATATATTTT; CDR3: CASSVGGNSGNTIYF; size: NA; length: 15; D: NA; V: TRBV9; J: TRBJ1-3
DNA: TGTGCCAGCAGGAGGGACGGGACCTCCTACAATGAGCAGTTCTTC; CDR3: CASRRDGTSYNEQFF; size: NA; length: 15; D: NA; V: TRBV2; J: TRBJ2-1
DNA: TGCAGCGTTGCTGGGACTAGCGAACGGGCGTACGAGCAGTACTTC; CDR3: CSVAGTSERAYEQYF; size: NA; length: 15; D: TRBD2; V: TRBV29-1; J: TRBJ2-7
DNA: TGTGCCTGGAGGAGACCCACACGGGGTCTTCACGAGCAGTACTTC; CDR3: CAWRRPTRGLHEQYF; size: NA; length: 15; D: NA; V: TRBV30; J: TRBJ2-7
DNA: TGTGCCAGCAGCTTAGTTGGACTTCAAGAGACCCAGTACTTC; CDR3: CASSLVGLQETQYF; size: medium-sized; length: 14; D: NA; V: TRBV7-9; J: TRBJ2-5
DNA: TGTGCCAGCAGCGTAAGAGGGAGAGCATTTGGGGCCAACGTCCTGACTTTC; CDR3: CASSVRGRAFGANVLTF; size: NA; length: 17; D: NA; V: TRBV9; J: TRBJ2-6
DNA: TGTGCCAGCAGCTTGAGCCCCCCGGGACAGGGGCATTCCAATCAGCCCCAGCATTTT; CDR3: CASSLSPPGQGHSNQPQHF; size: NA; length: 19; D: TRBD1; V: TRBV5-6; J: TRBJ1-5
DNA: TGTGCCTGGTCCTGGACAGAGAACTCTGGAAACACCATATATTTT; CDR3: CAWSWTENSGNTIYF; size: NA; length: 15; D: NA; V: TRBV30; J: TRBJ1-3
DNA: TGTGCCAGCAGCCCGGATTGGAACGAGCAGTACTTC; CDR3: CASSPDWNEQYF; size: few; length: 12; D: NA; V: TRBV6-5; J: TRBJ2-7